This record covers a single T cell receptor (beta chain). The antigen is not known. Collected material from alopecia areata patients comprised lesional scalp punch biopsies and peripheral blood. This sample is part of a study of CD8+ T cells in alopecia areata. In the study overall: Tofacitinib was taken orally by treated patients, and the dose was 5 to 10 mg twice daily.

The authors extracted RNA and reverse transcribed it into cDNA as the sequencing template. Some clones are missing from TCRdb's copy, which holds only in-frame ones; the method was immunoSEQ multiplex PCR. The data show over 150,000 clones, more than 60% seen once. The CDR3 spans 12 residues. The ends were cut back, 7 bases at V and 6 bases at J, with 13 bases in the middle. CDR1 and CDR2 from the germline V gene are MGHDK and SYGVNS. Whole-study findings and limits: Sequences from scalp samples also cover resident alphabeta T cells of normal skin.

The chain carries TRBV25-1 and TRBJ2-7; D possibly corresponds to TRBD1 (6 bases). The sequence was obtained from a human donor with alopecia areata. The specimen was CD4+ T cells sorted from blood, collected at week 0. CDR3 in amino acids: CASTSGAAEQYF. In DNA, the CDR3 is TGTGCCAGCACCTCAGGGGCGGCCGAGCAGTACTTC.